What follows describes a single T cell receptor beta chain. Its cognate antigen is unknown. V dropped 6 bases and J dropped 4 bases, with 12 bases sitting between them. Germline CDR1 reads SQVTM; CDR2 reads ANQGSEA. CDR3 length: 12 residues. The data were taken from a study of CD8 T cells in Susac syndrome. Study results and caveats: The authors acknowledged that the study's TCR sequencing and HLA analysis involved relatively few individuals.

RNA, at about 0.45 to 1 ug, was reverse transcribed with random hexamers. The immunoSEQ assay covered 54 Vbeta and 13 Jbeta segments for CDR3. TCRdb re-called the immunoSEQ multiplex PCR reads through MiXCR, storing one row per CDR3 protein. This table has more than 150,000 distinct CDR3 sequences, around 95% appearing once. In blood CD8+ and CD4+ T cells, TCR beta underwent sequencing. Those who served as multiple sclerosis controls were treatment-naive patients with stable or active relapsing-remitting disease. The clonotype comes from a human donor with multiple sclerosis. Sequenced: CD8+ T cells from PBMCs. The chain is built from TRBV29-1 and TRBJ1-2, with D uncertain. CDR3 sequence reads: CSVEHQFYGYTF. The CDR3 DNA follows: TGCAGCGTAGAACACCAATTCTATGGCTACACCTTC.